Reported below is one T cell receptor beta chain. These data are taken from a study of identical twins. Germline CDR1 SGHNT, CDR2 YYREEE (reference sequence). V lost 4 bases, J lost 5 bases, and 7 bases stayed unmatched. This CDR3 has 15 amino acids. TCRdb re-analysed the 5' RACE reads in MiXCR, keeping a single row per CDR3 protein. The sample holds some 270,000 distinct CDR3 sequences; approximately 8.3% are singletons and the top ten take 2.5% to 3.5%. The same sample was also used in a study of yellow fever vaccine responses in identical twins.

Sequenced material: CD8+ T cells sorted from blood. This clonotype was obtained from a woman between 18 and 30 years old in good health. The chain has TRBV5-4 and TRBJ2-2, with 8 bases that match TRBD2. The CDR3 sequence: CASSGPGLGTGELFF. The DNA for the CDR3 is TGTGCCAGCAGCGGACCGGGACTAGGGACCGGGGAGCTGTTTTTT.